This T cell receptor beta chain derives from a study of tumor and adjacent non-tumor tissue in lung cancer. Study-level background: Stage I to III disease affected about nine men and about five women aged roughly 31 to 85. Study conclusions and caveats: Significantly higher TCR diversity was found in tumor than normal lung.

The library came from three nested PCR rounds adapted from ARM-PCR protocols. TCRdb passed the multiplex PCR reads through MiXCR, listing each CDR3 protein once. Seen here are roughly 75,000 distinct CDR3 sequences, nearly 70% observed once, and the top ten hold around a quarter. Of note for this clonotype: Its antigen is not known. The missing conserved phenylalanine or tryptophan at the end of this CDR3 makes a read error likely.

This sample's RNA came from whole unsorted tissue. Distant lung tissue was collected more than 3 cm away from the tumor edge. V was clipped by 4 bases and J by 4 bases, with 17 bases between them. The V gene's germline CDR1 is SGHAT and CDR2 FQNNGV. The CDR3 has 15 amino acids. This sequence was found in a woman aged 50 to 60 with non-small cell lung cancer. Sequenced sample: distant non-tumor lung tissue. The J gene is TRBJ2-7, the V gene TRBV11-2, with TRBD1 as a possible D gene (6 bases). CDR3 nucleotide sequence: TGTGCCAGCAGCTCGGGGACATGCCGGACTTACGAGCAGTACCTC. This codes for CASSSGTCRTYEQYL.